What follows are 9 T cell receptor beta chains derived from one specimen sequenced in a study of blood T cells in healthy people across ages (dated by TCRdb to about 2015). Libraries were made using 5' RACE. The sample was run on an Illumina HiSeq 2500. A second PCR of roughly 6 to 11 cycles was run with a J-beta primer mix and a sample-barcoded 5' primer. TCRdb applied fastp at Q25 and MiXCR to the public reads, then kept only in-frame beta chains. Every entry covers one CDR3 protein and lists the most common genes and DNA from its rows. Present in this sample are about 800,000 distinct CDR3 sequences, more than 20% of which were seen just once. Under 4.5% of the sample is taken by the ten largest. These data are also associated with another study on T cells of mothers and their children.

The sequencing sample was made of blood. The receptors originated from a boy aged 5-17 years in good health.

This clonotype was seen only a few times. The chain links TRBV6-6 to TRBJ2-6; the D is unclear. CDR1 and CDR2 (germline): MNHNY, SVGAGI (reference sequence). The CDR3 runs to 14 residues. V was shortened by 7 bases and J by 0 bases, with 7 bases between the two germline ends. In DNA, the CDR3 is TGTGCCAGCATGTCTAGCTCTGGGGCCAACGTCCTGACTTTC. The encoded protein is CASMSSSGANVLTF.

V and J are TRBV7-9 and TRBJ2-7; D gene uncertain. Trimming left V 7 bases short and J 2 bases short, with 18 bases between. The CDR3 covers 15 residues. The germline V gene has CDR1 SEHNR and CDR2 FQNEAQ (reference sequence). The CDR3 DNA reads TGTGCCAGCACCTTTGGTAGTGGGGAAACCTACGAGCAGTACTTC. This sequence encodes CASTFGSGETYEQYF.

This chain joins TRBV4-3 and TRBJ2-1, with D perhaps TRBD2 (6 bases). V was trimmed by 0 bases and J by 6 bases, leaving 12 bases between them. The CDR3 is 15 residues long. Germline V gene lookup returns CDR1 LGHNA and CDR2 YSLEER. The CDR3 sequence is CASSQDGTGTNEQFF. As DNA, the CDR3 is TGCGCCAGCAGCCAAGATGGGACTGGTACCAATGAGCAGTTCTTC.

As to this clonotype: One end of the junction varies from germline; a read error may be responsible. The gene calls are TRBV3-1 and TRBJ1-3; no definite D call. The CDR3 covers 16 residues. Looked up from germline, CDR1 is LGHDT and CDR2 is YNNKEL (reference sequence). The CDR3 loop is CASSQSALRSGNTIYF. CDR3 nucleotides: TGTGCCAGCAGCCAATCTGCCCTACGCTCTGGAAATACCATATATTTT. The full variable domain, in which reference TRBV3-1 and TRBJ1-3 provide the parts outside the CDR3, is DTAVSQTPKYLVTQMGNDKSIKCEQNLGHDTMYWYKQDSKKFLKIMFSYNNKELIINETVPNRFSPKSPDKAHLNLHINSLELGDSAVYFCASSQSALRSGNTIYFGEGSWLTVV.

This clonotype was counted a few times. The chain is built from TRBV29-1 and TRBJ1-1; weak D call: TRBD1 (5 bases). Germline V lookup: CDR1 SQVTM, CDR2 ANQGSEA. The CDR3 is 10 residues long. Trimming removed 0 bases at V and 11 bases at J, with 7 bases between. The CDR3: CSVEEGAAFF. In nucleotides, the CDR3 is TGCAGCGTTGAAGAAGGGGCGGCTTTCTTT.

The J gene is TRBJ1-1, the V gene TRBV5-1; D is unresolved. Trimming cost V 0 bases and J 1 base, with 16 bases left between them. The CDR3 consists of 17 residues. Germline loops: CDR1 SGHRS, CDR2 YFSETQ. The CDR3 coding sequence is TGCGCCAGCAGCTTGGTTCGGGGTCTCCTAGGGAACACTGAAGCTTTCTTT. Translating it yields CASSLVRGLLGNTEAFF.

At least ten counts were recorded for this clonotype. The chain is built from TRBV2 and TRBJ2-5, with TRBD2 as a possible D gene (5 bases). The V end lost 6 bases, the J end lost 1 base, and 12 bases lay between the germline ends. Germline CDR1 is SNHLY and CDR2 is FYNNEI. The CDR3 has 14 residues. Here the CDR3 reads CASRLGGSQETQYF. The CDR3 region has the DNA TGTGCCAGCAGGCTTGGAGGATCCCAAGAGACCCAGTACTTC.

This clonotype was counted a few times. CDR3 nucleotides: TGCAGTGCTTGGACTAGCGGGGCCTCGAGGAGGTACGAGCAGTACTTC. This encodes CSAWTSGASRRYEQYF. The V call is TRBV20-1, the J call TRBJ2-5, with 12 bases that match TRBD2. With the DNA end fitting TRBJ2-7 better, the J assignment may be wrong. Germline V gives CDR1 DFQATT, CDR2 SNEGSKA (reference sequence). The CDR3 has 16 amino acids.

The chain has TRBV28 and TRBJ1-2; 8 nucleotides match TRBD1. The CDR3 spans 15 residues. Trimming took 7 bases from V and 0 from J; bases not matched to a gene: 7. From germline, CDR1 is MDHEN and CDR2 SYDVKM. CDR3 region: CASIPGDRTNYGYTF. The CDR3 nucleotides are TGTGCCAGCATTCCTGGGGACAGGACTAACTATGGCTACACCTTC.